These 30 T cell receptor beta chains came from one sample sequenced in a study of blood T cell repertoires in COVID-19. This table comes from immunoSEQ multiplex PCR, and its TCRdb copy is limited to in-frame clones, with some not included. The sample has about 160,000 clones, over 80% seen once. The material sequenced was peripheral blood. The origin of the receptors is a woman between 45 and 60 years old with acute or convalescent COVID-19.

The CDR3 loop is CASSPRGRQPQHF. The DNA of the CDR3 is TGTGCCAGCAGCCCCAGGGGCCGCCAGCCCCAGCATTTT. This chain links TRBV14 with TRBJ1-5; D is perhaps TRBD1 (6 bases). V lost 4 bases and J 7 bases, leaving 11 bases between the germline ends. This CDR3 is 13 amino acids long. The germline V gene has CDR1 SGHDN and CDR2 FVKESK. The full variable domain, with the rest looked up from reference TRBV14 and TRBJ1-5, is EAGVTQFPSHSVIEKGQTVTLRCDPISGHDNLYWYRRVMGKEIKFLLHFVKESKQDESGMPNNRFLAERTGGTYSTLKVQPAELEDSGVYFCASSPRGRQPQHFGDGTRLSIL.

The sample holds a few counts of this clone. V gene TRBV19 combines with J gene TRBJ1-4, with unresolved D. CDR1 and CDR2 (germline): LNHDA, SQIVND (reference sequence). V was pared by 4 bases and J by 4 bases, with 10 bases between. The CDR3 runs 14 residues. CDR3 coding DNA: TGTGCCAGTAGTACGGCAGGAAATAATGAAAAACTGTTTTTT. Protein product: CASSTAGNNEKLFF.

This clone occurred a few times. The CDR3 nucleotides are TGTGCTAGTGGTTTGATGCAGGGTCCGGCGAACACTGAAGCTTTCTTT. Translating it yields CASGLMQGPANTEAFF. V and J are TRBV12-5 and TRBJ1-1, with TRBD1 as a possible D gene (5 bases). Trimming left V 2 bases short and J 1 base short, with 14 bases between. The CDR3 runs 16 residues. Germline V gene data show CDR1 as LGHNT and CDR2 as FRNRAP.

In DNA form, the CDR3 reads TGTGCCATCAGCCCAGGGGGAAACGAGCAGTACTTC. Translation: CAISPGGNEQYF. The J gene is TRBJ2-7, the V gene TRBV10-3, with TRBD1 matching over 7 bases. Unmatched junction bases numbered 4, after V lost 6 bases and J lost 5 bases. Germline CDR1 is ENHRY and CDR2 is SYGVKD. This CDR3 is built from 12 residues.

This chain links TRBV11-3 with TRBJ2-1; 8 bases match TRBD2. The CDR3 runs 15 residues. Germline V gene lookup returns CDR1 SGHNT and CDR2 YENEEA. The V gene end was trimmed by 1 base and the J gene end by 7 bases; junction bases not matched to a gene: 6. The CDR3 DNA reads as TGTGCCAGCAGCTTAGGCTCTAGCGGGCGTAATGAGCAGTTCTTC. Translated: CASSLGSSGRNEQFF.

This clone has only one observation. The rearrangement uses TRBV5-6 and TRBJ1-2; D is uncertain. V lost 4 bases, J lost 5 bases, and 12 bases lay in between. The CDR3 loop spans 13 amino acids. The germline gives CDR1 SGHDT, CDR2 YYEEEE. The CDR3, as DNA: TGTGCCAGCAGCCCGGGAGGGCTTTATGGCTACACCTTC. It is translated as CASSPGGLYGYTF.

This chain uses TRBV19 with TRBJ2-1, with D maybe TRBD1 (5 bases). V lost 3 bases, J lost 12 bases, and 15 bases lay in between. The CDR3 totals 13 residues. CDR1 is LNHDA, CDR2 SQIVND, per germline (reference sequence). The CDR3 nucleotides are TGTGCCAGTAGTATTTATGTCGACAGTGTGCAGTTCTTC. Translated: CASSIYVDSVQFF.

This chain connects TRBV7-2 to TRBJ1-5; D is ambiguous. The length of the CDR3 is 13 residues. Germline lookup yields CDR1 SGHTA and CDR2 FQGNSA. With 1 base removed from V and 3 bases from J, the gap between germline ends came to 4 bases. CDR3 nucleotide sequence: TGTGCCAGCAGCTTAGAGCCCAATCAGCCCCAGCATTTT. Translated: CASSLEPNQPQHF.

The CDR3 sequence: CASTVGSEKLFF. CDR3 sequence (DNA): TGTGCCAGCACCGTAGGGAGTGAAAAACTGTTTTTT. This chain uses TRBV7-9 with TRBJ1-4; D unclear. Between the trimmed V and J ends, which lost 7 bases and 7 bases, there was a span of 10 bases. Germline values: CDR1 SEHNR, CDR2 FQNEAQ (reference sequence). The CDR3 consists of 12 residues.

The genes are TRBV6-6 and TRBJ1-1, with 8 bases matching TRBD1. The length of the CDR3 is 17 residues. With 5 bases clipped from V and 4 bases from J, the junction kept 15 bases outside the gene matches. CDR1 and CDR2 from the germline V gene are MNHNY and SVGAGI (reference sequence). DNA of the CDR3: TGTGCCAGCAGTCCAACTCCCCCCAGGGGGCTGGCCACTGAAGCTTTCTTT. It encodes CASSPTPPRGLATEAFF.

The rearrangement uses TRBV7-9 and TRBJ1-2; TRBD1 matches at 7 bases. Trimming removed 3 bases from V and 8 bases from J; junction bases left unmatched: 9. The CDR3 length is 14 residues. Germline CDR1 reads SEHNR; CDR2 reads FQNEAQ (reference sequence). CDR3 in amino acids: CASSFGDSAWGYTF. Here the CDR3 DNA reads TGTGCCAGCAGCTTTGGGGACAGCGCGTGGGGCTACACCTTC.

The chain is built from TRBV27 and TRBJ1-6, with unresolved D. The V gene lost 0 bases and the J gene lost 5 bases, with 8 bases spanning the gap. The CDR3 consists of 15 residues. Per germline, CDR1 MNHEY and CDR2 SMNVEV (reference sequence). Here the CDR3 DNA reads TGTGCCAGCAGTTTATCGGGGAGGGATAATTCACCCCTCCACTTT. It translates to CASSLSGRDNSPLHF.

The chain employs TRBV20-1 and TRBJ1-1, with 9 bases matching TRBD1. CDR3 length: 14 amino acids. Germline V lookup: CDR1 DFQATT, CDR2 SNEGSKA (reference sequence). The V segment lost 3 bases and the J segment 6 bases; nucleotides outside the gene matches: 8. The CDR3 bases are TGCAGTGCTAGTTCAACAGGGGGCTCGTCTGAAGCTTTCTTT. Translating gives CSASSTGGSSEAFF.

The V gene is TRBV3-1 (or the pseudogene TRBV3-2), the J gene TRBJ2-2, with unresolved D. Germline V gene data show CDR1 as LGHDT and CDR2 as YNNKEL (reference sequence). V was shortened by 1 base and J by 3 bases, with 9 bases between the two germline ends. The CDR3 sequence is 15 residues long. The chain's CDR3 is CASSQASVDTGELFF. The CDR3 DNA reads TGTGCCAGCAGCCAAGCATCGGTGGACACCGGGGAGCTGTTTTTT.

The V and J genes are TRBV30 and TRBJ1-1; D uncertain. The V end lost 3 bases, the J end lost 1 base, and 9 bases lay between the germline ends. Looked up from germline, CDR1 is GTSNPN and CDR2 is SVGIG (reference sequence). This CDR3 spans 13 amino acids. The CDR3 region is CAWRATENTEAFF. DNA for the CDR3: TGTGCCTGGAGAGCAACAGAGAACACTGAAGCTTTCTTT.

The chain's CDR3 is CAWCRRSTNEKLFF. The CDR3, as DNA: TGTGCCTGGTGTCGGAGATCAACTAATGAAAAACTGTTTTTT. The chain recombines TRBV30 with TRBJ1-4; no firm D call. The CDR3 totals 14 residues. Per germline, CDR1 GTSNPN and CDR2 SVGIG (reference sequence). V lost 5 bases, J lost 0 bases, and 10 bases lay in between.

The sample holds one count of this clone. This chain uses TRBV7-9 with TRBJ2-3; 7 nucleotides align to TRBD2. V trimming: 5 bases; J trimming: 1 base; junction bases outside the gene matches: 3. CDR1 is SEHNR, CDR2 FQNEAQ, per germline (reference sequence). CDR3 size: 14 residues. The CDR3 DNA reads as TGTGCCAGCAGCGAGCGGGACCGCACAGATACGCAGTATTTT. Amino acid sequence: CASSERDRTDTQYF.

V gene TRBV7-9 combines with J gene TRBJ2-1; possible D gene TRBD2, 6 bases. V was trimmed by 1 base and J by 0 bases, leaving 13 bases between them. The germline CDR1 and CDR2 sequences are SEHNR and FQNEAQ (reference sequence). The CDR3 has 17 residues. The CDR3 sequence: CASSLDAAGSSYNEQFF. Here the CDR3 DNA reads TGTGCCAGCAGCTTAGACGCGGCGGGAAGCTCCTACAATGAGCAGTTCTTC.

This chain links TRBV10-3 with TRBJ2-2; maybe TRBD2 (6 bases). This CDR3 has 14 amino acids. The germline V and J ends were trimmed by 6 bases and 3 bases, with 11 bases remaining between them. CDR1 is ENHRY, CDR2 SYGVKD, per germline. Here the CDR3 reads CAISIREDTGELFF. In DNA, the CDR3 is TGTGCCATCAGCATCAGGGAGGACACCGGGGAGCTGTTTTTT.

This rearrangement joins TRBV6-6 to TRBJ1-2, with D maybe TRBD1 (6 bases). Germline assignment: CDR1 MNHNY and CDR2 SVGAGI (reference sequence). The germline V and J ends were trimmed by 4 bases and 5 bases, with 11 bases remaining between them. This CDR3 is 13 amino acids long. CDR3 residues: CASSSSGQYGYTF. The DNA for the CDR3 is TGTGCCAGCAGTTCCTCCGGACAGTATGGCTACACCTTC.

V gene TRBV19 combines with J gene TRBJ1-2; D gene uncertain. The CDR3 contains 16 residues. CDR1 and CDR2 (germline): LNHDA, SQIVND (reference sequence). The ends were cut back, 3 bases at V and 4 bases at J, with 18 bases in the middle. DNA of the CDR3: TGTGCCAGTAGTATGGAGGGAGGGAACGGGTTCTATGGCTACACCTTC. This gives the protein CASSMEGGNGFYGYTF. Filled out from reference TRBV19 and TRBJ1-2, the complete variable domain reads DGGITQSPKYLFRKEGQNVTLSCEQNLNHDAMYWYRQDPGQGLRLIYYSQIVNDFQKGDIAEGYSVSREKKESFPLTVTSAQKNPTAFYLCASSMEGGNGFYGYTFGSGTRLTVV.

The V call is TRBV6-6, the J call TRBJ1-4, with unresolved D. Germline V gives CDR1 MNHNY, CDR2 SVGAGI (reference sequence). Trimming cost V 6 bases and J 3 bases, with 14 bases left between them. The CDR3 runs 15 residues. CDR3 loop: CASRYLEGANEKLFF. The DNA for the CDR3 is TGTGCCAGCAGATACCTAGAGGGAGCTAATGAAAAACTGTTTTTT.

This chain connects TRBV27 to TRBJ1-1; TRBD1 aligns across 7 bases. This CDR3 region has 14 residues. Per the germline V gene, CDR1 is MNHEY and CDR2 is SMNVEV (reference sequence). After removal of 6 bases from V and 1 base from J, the junction contained 5 bases not matched to a gene. CDR3 coding DNA: TGTGCCAGCAGACCGGGGACAGAGAACACTGAAGCTTTCTTT. Encoded protein: CASRPGTENTEAFF.

The chain recombines TRBV15 with TRBJ2-2, with TRBD1 matching 8 bases. Per the germline V gene, CDR1 is LNHNV and CDR2 is YYDKDF (reference sequence). The V gene end was trimmed by 6 bases and the J gene end by 4 bases; junction bases not matched to a gene: 4. The CDR3 consists of 14 residues. DNA for the CDR3: TGTGCCACCAGATTGACAGGGGTCACCGGGGAGCTGTTTTTT. Its translation is CATRLTGVTGELFF.

This sequence joins TRBV2 and TRBJ2-1; 14 nucleotides align to TRBD2. The V and J ends lost 8 bases and 5 bases, in that order; junction bases with no gene match: 8. The CDR3 loop spans 16 amino acids. Germline CDR1 is SNHLY and CDR2 is FYNNEI. CDR3 bases: TGTGCCAGCGGGACTAGCGGGGGAAGGACTAACAATGAGCAGTTCTTC. Residues: CASGTSGGRTNNEQFF.

The chain recombines TRBV9 with TRBJ2-2; 7 bases are a match to TRBD2. This CDR3 is 16 amino acids long. J gave up 4 bases and V 2 bases, and 8 bases lay outside the gene matches. Germline CDR1 and CDR2: SGDLS and YYNGEE. CDR3 nucleotide sequence: TGTGCCAGCAGCGTTGGGGGAGGGAGGGCCACCGGGGAGCTGTTTTTT. This gives the protein CASSVGGGRATGELFF.

J is TRBJ1-1 and V is TRBV3-1 (or the pseudogene TRBV3-2), with D unresolved. Trimming removed 1 base at V and 1 base at J, with 10 bases between. The CDR3 has 15 residues. The germline V gene has CDR1 LGHDT and CDR2 YNNKEL (reference sequence). CDR3 nucleotide sequence: TGTGCCAGCAGCCAAGTTCTGAGAACGAACACTGAAGCTTTCTTT. It codes for CASSQVLRTNTEAFF.

The V call is TRBV5-8, the J call TRBJ1-3; 10 nucleotides line up with TRBD1. Germline V gene lookup returns CDR1 SGHTS and CDR2 YDEGEE. After removal of 9 bases from V and 4 bases from J, the junction contained 16 bases not matched to a gene. The CDR3 sequence is 17 residues long. CDR3 bases: TGTGCCACCAAGGACAGGGGGACCCCACTGGGAGGAAACACCATATATTTT. Amino acids: CATKDRGTPLGGNTIYF. The full variable domain, in which reference TRBV5-8 and TRBJ1-3 provide the parts outside the CDR3, is EAGVTQSPTHLIKTRGQQATLRCSPISGHTSVYWYQQALGLGLQFLLWYDEGEERNRGNFPPRFSGRQFPNYSSELNVNALELEDSALYLCATKDRGTPLGGNTIYFGEGSWLTVV.

The V gene is TRBV7-2, the J gene TRBJ1-1; 8 bases match TRBD1. The CDR3 runs to 14 residues. Germline trimming cut 1 base from V and 5 bases from J; bases unmatched to any gene: 3. Per the germline V gene, CDR1 is SGHTA and CDR2 is FQGNSA. The CDR3 protein is CASSLGQGRTEAFF. The CDR3 nucleotides are TGTGCCAGCAGCTTAGGACAGGGGAGAACTGAAGCTTTCTTT.

The rearrangement joins TRBV5-1 to TRBJ2-1; 9 positions agree with TRBD2. The J segment lost 3 bases and the V segment lost 3 bases, leaving 10 bases of the junction unmatched. There are 17 residues in the CDR3. Germline loops: CDR1 SGHRS, CDR2 YFSETQ. The CDR3 reads CASSWIAGENGYNEQFF. The CDR3 DNA reads TGCGCCAGCAGCTGGATAGCGGGGGAGAATGGCTACAATGAGCAGTTCTTC.